Included here is one T cell receptor beta chain sequence, with context. Its antigen remains unknown. CDR1 is GTSNPN and CDR2 is SVGIG in the germline V gene (reference sequence). The CDR3 covers 11 residues. V shed 5 bases and J shed 1 base, with 3 bases lying between them. This sample is drawn from a study of blood T cells in healthy people across ages. Study findings and constraints: The authors considered diversity estimates from one million T cells to be underestimates. CMV status of donors was unknown, possibly confounding expanded clonotype changes.

Alongside a J-beta primer mix, a sample-barcoded 5' primer served in a second PCR lasting roughly 6 to 12 cycles. Each cDNA molecule received a tag from a template-switch adaptor that had 12 random nucleotides. TCRdb reprocessed the 5' RACE reads via MiXCR and lists one record per CDR3 protein. The sample includes about 1.7 million distinct CDR3 sequences, 25% to 30% of them seen just once. Sequencing was performed on blood. The J gene is TRBJ2-1, the V gene TRBV30; D is uncertain. The receptor's source is a woman aged 25-40 years in good health. This CDR3 reads CAWVSYNEQFF. The CDR3 region has the DNA TGTGCCTGGGTATCCTACAATGAGCAGTTCTTC.